These 20 T cell receptor beta chains originate from one sample sequenced in a study of tissue T cells after allogeneic stem cell transplantation. Generated by immunoSEQ multiplex PCR, the TCRdb table keeps only in-frame clones and is missing some. Of 7,000 or so clones listed, approximately 74% are singletons. The material sequenced was blood. The receptor set was obtained from a female BALB/c mouse in good health. These mice share the MHC haplotype H2-d.

About this clone itself: Gene names are mouse gene names. The read terminates 1 residue before the CDR3 end, so the remaining end is supplied by the germline J gene. The V and J genes are TRBV4 and TRBJ1-2; 10 bases are a match to TRBD1. Trimming took 5 bases from V and 2 from J; bases not matched to a gene: 5. The CDR3 sequence is 15 residues long. The germline V gene has CDR1 LGHDT and CDR2 YNNKQL (reference sequence). This CDR3 is CASSPTGQGNSDYTF. The sequenced part of the CDR3 DNA is TGTGCCAGCAGCCCGACGGGACAGGGGAACTCCGACTACACC.

On this clone: Gene labels here are mouse ones. The read comes to an end 1 residue before the CDR3 does, leaving the germline J gene to fill in the end. The chain joins TRBV1 to TRBJ1-3; D is unresolved. Trimming shortened V by 0 bases and J by 0 bases, and 6 bases separated the two germline ends. Germline CDR1 and CDR2: NSQYPW and LRSPGD (reference sequence). The CDR3 covers 15 residues. The CDR3 reads CTCSADGNSGNTLYF. The part of the CDR3 DNA that was read is TGCACCTGCAGTGCAGATGGCAATTCTGGAAATACGCTCTAT.

This clone occurred a few times. The genes and germline here are from mouse. The DNA ends 1 residue before the CDR3 does, and the rest of the CDR3 is filled in from the germline J gene. The V and J genes are TRBV13-2 and TRBJ1-3; D may be TRBD1 (5 bases). Per the germline V gene, CDR1 is NNHNN and CDR2 is SYGAGS (reference sequence). The CDR3 has 15 residues. Trimming pared 2 bases from V and 0 bases from J, leaving 9 bases between. The CDR3 DNA, read in part, is TGTGCCAGCGGTGAGCGGGGGGGTTCTGGAAATACGCTCTAT. The encoded protein is CASGERGGSGNTLY. In full, the CDR3 is CASGERGGSGNTLYF.

There are a few counts of this clone. Gene names denote mouse genes. Read data end 1 residue before the CDR3 end; the end is taken from the germline J gene. J is TRBJ2-7 and V is TRBV1; possibly TRBD2 for D (5 bases). With 1 base removed from V and 4 bases from J, the gap between germline ends came to 5 bases. This CDR3 contains 12 residues. Germline V lookup: CDR1 NSQYPW, CDR2 LRSPGD (reference sequence). CDR3 bases read: TGCACCTGCAGTGCAGTGGGGTATGAACAGTAC. It codes for CTCSAVGYEQY. The whole CDR3 protein reads CTCSAVGYEQYF.

This clone was seen only a few times. The genes and germline here are from mouse. The CDR3 goes on 1 residue after the read ends, and that part is filled in from the germline J gene. The rearrangement links TRBV29 to TRBJ2-7; TRBD1 agrees at 7 bases. This CDR3 has 13 amino acids. J lost 7 bases, V lost 0 bases, and 3 bases had no gene match. From germline, CDR1 is MSHET and CDR2 SYDVDS. This CDR3 reads CASSLSTGREQYF. The covered CDR3 bases are TGTGCTAGCAGTTTATCGACAGGGAGAGAACAGTAC. Using reference TRBV29 and TRBJ2-7 for the parts outside the CDR3, the full variable domain is DMKVTQMPRYLIKRMGENVLLECGQDMSHETMYWYRQDPGLGLQLIYISYDVDSNSEGDIPKGYRVSRKKREHFSLILDSAKTNQTSVYFCASSLSTGREQYFGPGTRLTVL.

This clone was detected only a few times. Gene names are mouse gene names. The CDR3 end lies 1 residue beyond the end of the read and is filled in from the germline J gene. V usage is TRBV5 and J usage is TRBJ2-7, with 10 positions matching TRBD2. J was trimmed by 4 bases and V by 0 bases; bases with no gene match: 3. The germline V gene encodes CDR1 LGHNA and CDR2 YNLKQL (reference sequence). CDR3 length: 15 amino acids. This CDR3 reads CASSQEGGLGYEQYF. The DNA read from the CDR3 is TGTGCCAGCAGCCAAGAAGGGGGACTGGGGTATGAACAGTAC.

To note about this clone: Mouse names are used for the genes. The read ends 1 residue shy of where the CDR3 ends; the end is completed using the germline J gene. J is TRBJ2-2 and V is TRBV1; 9 bases align to TRBD1. The V segment lost 5 bases and the J segment 1 base; nucleotides outside the gene matches: 2. Germline assignment: CDR1 NSQYPW and CDR2 LRSPGD (reference sequence). The CDR3 is 15 residues long. This chain's CDR3 is CTCSWDRVNTGQLYF. The CDR3 DNA, read in part, is TGCACCTGCAGTTGGGACAGGGTAAACACCGGGCAGCTCTAC.

About this clone: Gene names are the mouse ones. The read ends 1 residue early relative to the CDR3; the germline J gene fills the gap. This chain links TRBV31 with TRBJ2-1; D remains unclear. V dropped 4 bases and J dropped 1 base, with 5 bases sitting between them. Germline CDR1 is GKSSPN and CDR2 is SITVG. The CDR3 is 12 amino acids. The DNA read from the CDR3 is TGTGCCTGGACTGAGAACTATGCTGAGCAGTTC. Translating gives CAWTENYAEQF. In full, the CDR3 reads CAWTENYAEQFF.

Comments on this clone: Gene names and germline match the mouse. The CDR3 goes on 1 residue after the read ends, and that part is filled in from the germline J gene. The chain combines TRBV3 with TRBJ2-3; TRBD1 or TRBD2 may be the D gene (7 bases each). The CDR3 covers 14 residues. Germline values: CDR1 SNHLY, CDR2 FYNGKV (reference sequence). V was shortened by 2 bases and J by 3 bases, with 9 bases between the two germline ends. The CDR3: CASSLQGGAETLYF. The CDR3 bases that were read are TGTGCCAGCAGCTTACAGGGGGGGGCAGAAACGCTGTAT.

With regard to this clone: Relative to the germline gene, one junction end is altered; a read error may explain this. Germline and genes: mouse. Read sequence stops 1 residue before the CDR3 end, and the germline J gene provides the missing end. V and J are TRBV13-1 and TRBJ2-7; 11 nucleotides agree with TRBD2. Germline CDR1 NSHNY, CDR2 SYGAGN. CDR3 length: 12 residues. CDR3 protein: CASGDWGGEQYF. The sequenced part of the CDR3 DNA is TGTGCCAGCGGTGACTGGGGGGGTGAACAGTAC.

Remarks on this clone: Mouse names are used for the genes. Other DNA sequences of this sample code for an identical CDR3. This CDR3 is CGARDNSGNTLYF. The covered CDR3 bases are TGTGGTGCTAGAGACAATTCTGGAAATACGCTCTAT. This rearrangement joins TRBV20 to TRBJ1-3, with no clear D. Read sequence stops 1 residue before the CDR3 end, and the germline J gene provides the missing end. Trimming removed 3 bases from V and 0 bases from J, with 6 bases in between. The CDR3 loop spans 13 amino acids. Germline V lookup: CDR1 GFQATS, CDR2 STVNSAI.

Concerning this clone: Germline and genes: mouse. The read stops 1 residue short of the end of the CDR3; the missing end is completed from the germline J gene. V gene TRBV13-1 combines with J gene TRBJ1-4; D is unresolved. CDR3 size: 12 residues. Trimming removed 0 bases at V and 12 bases at J, with 9 bases between. The germline V gene has CDR1 NSHNY and CDR2 SYGAGN. CDR3 residues: CASSDAREGLFF. The DNA read from the CDR3 is TGTGCCAGCAGTGATGCGAGGGAGGGATTATTT.

Notes on this clone: Mouse gene names and germline throughout. The CDR3 goes on 1 residue after the read ends, and that part is filled in from the germline J gene. The chain has TRBV5 and TRBJ1-3; D unresolved. This CDR3 has 14 amino acids. Germline V gene lookup returns CDR1 LGHNA and CDR2 YNLKQL (reference sequence). V was clipped by 0 bases and J by 0 bases, with 3 bases between them. CDR3 region: CASSQEISGNTLYF. The part of the CDR3 DNA that was read is TGTGCCAGCAGCCAAGAGATTTCTGGAAATACGCTCTAT.

With respect to this clone: Gene names denote mouse genes. Read coverage stops 1 residue before the CDR3 terminus; the germline J gene supplies the remainder. The chain couples TRBV5 to TRBJ2-4; D remains unclear. The CDR3 is 13 amino acids. The germline V gene has CDR1 LGHNA and CDR2 YNLKQL (reference sequence). Between the trimmed V and J ends, which lost 1 base and 0 bases, there was a span of 2 bases. The covered CDR3 bases are TGTGCCAGCAGCCAAGGGAGTCAAAACACCTTGTAC. This encodes CASSQGSQNTLY. The entire CDR3 reads CASSQGSQNTLYF.

On this clone: Gene names are the mouse ones. The missing CDR3 end, 1 residue past where the read stops, is filled in from the germline J gene. The V call is TRBV31, the J call TRBJ1-1; tentatively, D is TRBD1 (6 bases). V gave up 0 bases and J gave up 5 bases, with 10 bases separating them. The CDR3 runs 13 residues. Germline CDR1 GKSSPN, CDR2 SITVG. The sequenced part of the CDR3 DNA is TGTGCCTGGAGTCTACCGGGACAAACAGAAGTCTTC. Amino acid sequence: CAWSLPGQTEVF. From start to end, the CDR3 is CAWSLPGQTEVFF.

As to this clone: Here the gene names and germline are mouse. This CDR3 reads CASSLRDNSPLYF. The CDR3 DNA, read in part, is TGTGCCAGCAGTCTCAGGGATAATTCGCCCCTCTAC. This sequence joins TRBV13-3 and TRBJ1-6; weak D call: TRBD1 (5 bases). The read finishes 1 residue shy of the CDR3 end, and the germline J gene is used to complete it. TRBJ1-6 is recorded as an ORF, its role being uncertain. This CDR3 comprises 13 residues. V lost 4 bases to trimming and J lost 5 bases, with 7 bases between them. The germline V gene encodes CDR1 NNHDY and CDR2 SYVADS.

A remark on this clone: The germline and genes are mouse ones. The read comes to an end 1 residue before the CDR3 does, leaving the germline J gene to fill in the end. V and J are TRBV13-1 and TRBJ1-4, with a possible D match to TRBD1 (6 bases). Germline loops: CDR1 NSHNY, CDR2 SYGAGN. V was trimmed by 0 bases and J by 5 bases, leaving 11 bases between them. The CDR3 length is 15 residues. CDR3 sequence reads: CASSDGGAGNERLFF. Partial CDR3 DNA: TGTGCCAGCAGTGATGGGGGGGCCGGGAACGAAAGATTATTT.

Points on this clone: Germline and genes here are mouse. The CDR3 bases that were read are TGTGCCAGCAGTATAGCACAGAACACAGAAGTCTTC. Its translation is CASSIAQNTEVF. The CDR3 as a whole reads CASSIAQNTEVFF. This rearrangement joins TRBV19 to TRBJ1-1; D unresolved. Read sequence stops 1 residue before the CDR3 end, and the germline J gene provides the missing end. This CDR3 is built from 13 residues. Between the trimmed V and J ends, which lost 0 bases and 0 bases, there was a span of 3 bases. CDR1 and CDR2 from the germline V gene are FNHDT and SITEND (reference sequence).

Concerning this clone itself: Genes here carry mouse names. The read finishes 1 residue shy of the CDR3 end, and the germline J gene is used to complete it. V is TRBV2 and J is TRBJ2-2, with TRBD1 as a possible D gene (6 bases). V was shortened by 1 base and J by 4 bases, with 10 bases between the two germline ends. CDR1 and CDR2 (germline): LGHNA, YSYQKL. The CDR3 runs to 15 residues. The CDR3 region is CASSQVQGFTGQLYF. The part of the CDR3 DNA that was read is TGTGCCAGCAGCCAAGTCCAGGGGTTCACCGGGCAGCTCTAC.

This clone showed up just a few times. Mouse names are used for the genes. The read terminates 1 residue before the CDR3 end, so the remaining end is supplied by the germline J gene. This sequence joins TRBV13-1 and TRBJ1-3; D gene unclear. Trimming removed 2 bases at V and 0 bases at J, with 6 bases between. Germline CDR1 and CDR2: NSHNY and SYGAGN. The CDR3 spans 14 residues. CDR3 DNA, as far as it was read: TGTGCCAGCAGTGAAAAGAATTCTGGAAATACGCTCTAT. The encoded protein is CASSEKNSGNTLY. The entire CDR3 protein reads CASSEKNSGNTLYF.